The rows below give T cell receptor beta chains drawn from one sample of a study of beta chain features in type 1 diabetes. Here immunoSEQ multiplex PCR was the method, and the copy in TCRdb shows in-frame clones only, minus some. The sample lists around 260,000 clones, roughly 22% occurring once. The sample consisted of naive CD4+ T cells from blood. These receptors were taken from a woman between 40 and 55 years old with type 1 diabetes. CDR3s include the opening cysteine and the closing phenylalanine or tryptophan. A D gene is named only where the DNA matches it firmly. Some rows mark clone size as missing; the rest say once, few, many or name a class of expanded clone.

size,J,D,V,DNA,CDR3
few,TRBJ1-1,NA,TRBV7-2,TGTGCCAGCAGCTTAGGGTGGAGGAACACTGAAGCTTTCTTT,CASSLGWRNTEAFF
NA,TRBJ2-7,NA,TRBV5-1,TGCGCCAGCAGCTTGGAGGGAGTGGCAAACGAGCAGTACTTC,CASSLEGVANEQYF
few,TRBJ2-7,NA,TRBV2,TGTGCCAGCAGAGGAGACAGCGTTCTGGAGCAGTACTTC,CASRGDSVLEQYF
NA,TRBJ2-5,TRBD1,TRBV6-6,TGTGCCAGCATCCCGGGACAGGGCTCGGAGACCCAGTACTTC,CASIPGQGSETQYF
few,TRBJ1-1,NA,TRBV2,TGTGCCACGGAGTTTCACACTGAAGCTTTCTTT,CATEFHTEAFF
NA,TRBJ2-1,NA,TRBV29-1,TGCAGCGTTGACCTGTTCTATGAGCAGTTCTTC,CSVDLFYEQFF
NA,TRBJ1-2,NA,TRBV9,TGTGCCAGCAGCGTAGAAGAGGGAGTCCCTAACTATGGCTACACCTTC,CASSVEEGVPNYGYTF
few,TRBJ2-3,NA,TRBV7-9,TGTGCCAGCAGCTTAACACAGAACACAGATACGCAGTATTTT,CASSLTQNTDTQYF
few,TRBJ2-3,NA,TRBV29-1,TGCAGCGTTGCTAAGCGAAACCCTGCAGATACGCAGTATTTT,CSVAKRNPADTQYF
NA,TRBJ2-5,NA,TRBV2,TGTGCCAGCGGGGCAGTCCGGGAGACCCAGTACTTC,CASGAVRETQYF
NA,TRBJ2-7,NA,TRBV6-5,TGTGCCAGCTTCGAACGTTCAGGGGCCGGCGGCGAGCAGTACTTC,CASFERSGAGGEQYF
NA,TRBJ1-4,TRBD1,TRBV30,TGTGGGCTACGGGGACAGGTGAATGAAAAACTGTTTTTT,CGLRGQVNEKLFF
NA,TRBJ2-7,TRBD1,TRBV7-2,TGTGCCAGCAGCCCAGACAGGGGTTCCTACGAGCAGTACTTC,CASSPDRGSYEQYF
NA,TRBJ2-7,NA,TRBV28,TGTGCCAGCAGTGCCCCAGGGGTTGGGGCCTACGAGCAGTACTTC,CASSAPGVGAYEQYF